The 32 T cell receptor beta chains below were found in one sample sequenced in a study of blood T cell repertoires in COVID-19. Using immunoSEQ multiplex PCR, the repertoire was profiled, and TCRdb retains in-frame clones only, with some absent. This sample has 250,000 to 300,000 clones, with about 91% found just once. Sequences were obtained from peripheral blood. These receptors all come from a woman aged 55-70 years with acute or convalescent COVID-19.

The chain has TRBV30 and TRBJ2-5; 9 bases agree with TRBD2. The CDR3 loop spans 16 amino acids. Germline CDR1 GTSNPN, CDR2 SVGIG (reference sequence). V was pared by 0 bases and J by 2 bases, with 7 bases of the junction left unmatched. CDR3 region: CAWSVLAGGPQETQYF. CDR3 bases: TGTGCCTGGAGTGTACTGGCGGGAGGGCCGCAAGAGACCCAGTACTTC. The variable domain in full, with the rest retrieved from reference TRBV30 and TRBJ2-5, is SQTIHQWPATLVQPVGSPLSLECTVEGTSNPNLYWYRQAAGRGLQLLFYSVGIGQISSEVPQNLSASRPQDRQFILSSKKLLLSDSGFYLCAWSVLAGGPQETQYFGPGTRLLVL.

The V gene is TRBV29-1, the J gene TRBJ2-1, with TRBD2 as a possible D gene (6 bases). Trimming removed 5 bases from V and 1 base from J, with 12 bases in between. Germline V gives CDR1 SQVTM, CDR2 ANQGSEA. The CDR3 spans 14 residues. CDR3 sequence reads: CSVSAAGSYNEQFF. The CDR3 DNA sequence: TGCAGCGTTTCAGCTGCGGGATCCTACAATGAGCAGTTCTTC.

V usage is TRBV7-3 and J usage is TRBJ2-7, with 7 bases lining up with TRBD1. The V gene's germline CDR1 is SGHTA and CDR2 FQGTGA. This CDR3 spans 12 amino acids. V lost 6 bases to trimming and J lost 7 bases; unmatched junction nucleotides: 6. The CDR3 DNA reads as TGTGCCAGCAGTCGACAGGGCGGGGAGCAGTACTTC. Residues: CASSRQGGEQYF.

The chain has TRBV18 and TRBJ2-1; TRBD2 aligns across 9 bases. Germline CDR1 is KGHSH and CDR2 is LQKENI. The V segment lost 1 base and the J segment 6 bases; nucleotides outside the gene matches: 4. This CDR3 region has 15 residues. CDR3 sequence: CASSPRGGRGNEQFF. The CDR3 DNA reads TGTGCCAGCTCACCACGTGGCGGGAGGGGCAATGAGCAGTTCTTC.

The chain has TRBV6-5 and TRBJ2-4, with D possibly matching TRBD1 (6 bases). From germline, CDR1 is MNHEY and CDR2 SVGAGI. The CDR3 runs to 15 residues. Trimming took off 10 bases at V and 2 bases at J, with 18 bases between the two ends. The CDR3 is CAILPGQPPKNIQYF. In DNA, the CDR3 is TGTGCCATCCTACCCGGACAGCCGCCCAAAAACATTCAGTACTTC.

The chain couples TRBV6-1 to TRBJ1-2; D remains unclear. The CDR3 has 14 amino acids. Germline V gene lookup returns CDR1 MNHNS and CDR2 SASEGT. The V end lost 3 bases, the J end lost 0 bases, and 8 bases lay between the germline ends. The CDR3 is CASSDLTANYGYTF. In DNA, the CDR3 is TGTGCCAGCAGTGACCTCACAGCTAACTATGGCTACACCTTC.

There are a few counts of this clone. This chain joins TRBV27 and TRBJ2-2; TRBD1 matches at 9 bases. Germline values: CDR1 MNHEY, CDR2 SMNVEV (reference sequence). The CDR3 totals 16 residues. With V trimmed by 5 bases and J by 4 bases, 8 bases remained unmatched. CDR3 bases: TGTGCCAGCAGTCGACAACCGGGACAGGGCACCGGGGAGCTGTTTTTT. Translating it yields CASSRQPGQGTGELFF.

The chain is built from TRBV6-7 and TRBJ2-1, with D unclear. TRBV6-7 is reported as an ORF; its role is uncertain. V was pared by 4 bases and J by 6 bases, with 13 bases between. CDR3 length: 14 residues. In DNA, the CDR3 is TGTGCCAGCAGTTGTTCCGATTGGGCCAATGAGCAGTTCTTC. Its translation is CASSCSDWANEQFF.

V and J are TRBV7-2 and TRBJ2-7; TRBD1 aligns across 7 bases. CDR3 length equals 15 residues. CDR1 and CDR2 from the germline V gene are SGHTA and FQGNSA. The junction had 12 bases not matched to a gene; V was cut back by 7 bases and J by 3 bases. CDR3 sequence (DNA): TGTGCCAGCAAGGTAGGGGGCCCGAGTATCTACGAGCAGTACTTC. Its protein is CASKVGGPSIYEQYF.

V and J are TRBV28 and TRBJ2-1, with D uncertain. V was trimmed by 3 bases and J by 10 bases, leaving 4 bases between them. Germline loops: CDR1 MDHEN, CDR2 SYDVKM. The CDR3 contains 10 residues. CDR3: CASSFREQFF. In DNA form, the CDR3 reads TGTGCCAGCAGTTTCAGGGAGCAGTTCTTC.

V and J are TRBV6-6 and TRBJ2-7, with a tentative D call TRBD2 (6 bases). CDR3 length: 14 residues. Germline V CDR1 and CDR2: MNHNY, SVGAGI (reference sequence). V shed 5 bases and J shed 6 bases, with 17 bases lying between them. The CDR3, as DNA: TGTGCCAGCAGTCCTCCCAGACTAGATTTCGAGCAGTACTTC. As protein: CASSPPRLDFEQYF.

Only one count was recorded for this clone. The gene calls are TRBV7-2 and TRBJ1-5, with 10 positions matching TRBD1. Germline CDR1 is SGHTA and CDR2 is FQGNSA. J was trimmed by 7 bases and V by 5 bases; bases with no gene match: 5. This CDR3 has 14 amino acids. The CDR3 loop is CASSPRTGGQPQHF. The CDR3 region has the DNA TGTGCCAGCAGCCCCCGGACAGGGGGACAGCCCCAGCATTTT.

J is TRBJ2-3 and V is TRBV5-1; TRBD2 is a possible D gene (7 bases). The CDR3 runs to 15 residues. CDR1 SGHRS and CDR2 YFSETQ come from the germline V gene. V was pared by 4 bases and J by 6 bases, with 18 bases between. This chain's CDR3 is CASSRGASGQDTQYF. The CDR3 DNA reads as TGCGCCAGCAGCCGGGGGGCTAGCGGCCAGGATACGCAGTATTTT. Full variable domain (missing parts from reference TRBV5-1 and TRBJ2-3): KAGVTQTPRYLIKTRGQQVTLSCSPISGHRSVSWYQQTPGQGLQFLFEYFSETQRNKGNFPGRFSGRQFSNSRSEMNVSTLELGDSALYLCASSRGASGQDTQYFGPGTRLTVL.

V and J are TRBV7-2 and TRBJ1-2, with unresolved D. Germline V lookup: CDR1 SGHTA, CDR2 FQGNSA. The CDR3 is made up of 13 amino acids. Between the trimmed V and J ends, which lost 3 bases and 6 bases, there was a span of 11 bases. CDR3: CASSLGGLDGYTF. The CDR3 coding sequence is TGTGCCAGCAGCTTGGGAGGGCTTGATGGCTACACCTTC.

This chain links TRBV9 with TRBJ2-1, with D possibly being TRBD1 (5 bases). Germline V CDR1 and CDR2: SGDLS, YYNGEE. Trimming shortened V by 4 bases and J by 0 bases, and 11 bases separated the two germline ends. The CDR3 has 15 amino acids. CDR3 coding DNA: TGTGCCAGCAGCTCCCGACAGAGCTCCTACAATGAGCAGTTCTTC. Amino acids: CASSSRQSSYNEQFF.

The V call is TRBV18, the J call TRBJ1-1; no clear D. Germline assignment: CDR1 KGHSH and CDR2 LQKENI. CDR3 length: 14 residues. Trimming removed 3 bases from V and 3 bases from J, with 11 bases in between. CDR3 sequence (DNA): TGTGCCAGCTCACCTAAGATCACGGACACTGAAGCTTTCTTT. Translation: CASSPKITDTEAFF.

The V and J genes are TRBV7-3 and TRBJ1-2; TRBD1 aligns across 9 bases. CDR3 length: 13 residues. The junction had 2 bases not matched to a gene; V was cut back by 3 bases and J by 6 bases. Germline assignment: CDR1 SGHTA and CDR2 FQGTGA. The CDR3 region has the DNA TGTGCCAGCAGCTTTACAGGGGGCAATGGCTACACCTTC. As protein: CASSFTGGNGYTF.

This chain joins TRBV11-1 and TRBJ2-1; D might be TRBD2 (6 bases). The ends were cut back, 2 bases at V and 0 bases at J, with 8 bases in the middle. The CDR3 has 15 residues. CDR1 is SGHAT and CDR2 is FQDESV in the germline V gene (reference sequence). In DNA form, the CDR3 reads TGTGCCAGCAGCTTAAGGGACTCCTCCTACAATGAGCAGTTCTTC. It translates to CASSLRDSSYNEQFF.

The gene calls are TRBV20-1 and TRBJ1-2; TRBD1 might be the D (5 bases). V was trimmed by 4 bases and J by 3 bases, leaving 6 bases between them. Germline CDR1 is DFQATT and CDR2 is SNEGSKA (reference sequence). This CDR3 comprises 11 residues. The CDR3 DNA is TGCAGTGCTACAGGGCACTATGGCTACACCTTC. Protein product: CSATGHYGYTF.

The rearrangement uses TRBV2 and TRBJ2-6, with D perhaps TRBD2 (5 bases). With 4 bases removed from V and 0 bases from J, the gap between germline ends came to 7 bases. CDR1 and CDR2 from the germline V gene are SNHLY and FYNNEI. The length of the CDR3 is 15 residues. DNA of the CDR3: TGTGCCAGCAGTGTCGGGAACTCTGGGGCCAACGTCCTGACTTTC. It specifies CASSVGNSGANVLTF.

The chain recombines TRBV19 with TRBJ2-1; TRBD2 matches 14 bases. CDR1 and CDR2 (germline): LNHDA, SQIVND (reference sequence). The CDR3 spans 16 residues. Trimming removed 6 bases from V and 9 bases from J; junction bases left unmatched: 10. The CDR3 loop is CASRGTSGGLRGEQFF. CDR3 nucleotides: TGTGCCAGTAGGGGGACTAGCGGGGGCCTAAGGGGTGAGCAGTTCTTC.

V is TRBV5-1 and J is TRBJ2-7; D not resolved. The germline V and J ends were trimmed by 0 bases and 0 bases, with 7 bases remaining between them. In germline, CDR1 is SGHRS, CDR2 YFSETQ. CDR3 size: 14 residues. The CDR3 DNA reads TGCGCCAGCAGCTTGGTACTTCGCTCCTACGAGCAGTACTTC. It translates to CASSLVLRSYEQYF.

The chain is built from TRBV4-3 and TRBJ2-2; TRBD1 aligns across 8 bases. Germline CDR1 is LGHNA and CDR2 is YSLEER. CDR3 size: 17 residues. The junction had 7 bases not matched to a gene; V was cut back by 0 bases and J by 4 bases. The CDR3 loop is CASSQDGTGPSTGELFF. CDR3 in DNA: TGCGCCAGCAGCCAAGATGGGACAGGACCGTCCACCGGGGAGCTGTTTTTT.

The chain joins TRBV19 to TRBJ2-2; 9 bases agree with TRBD1. With V trimmed by 7 bases and J by 4 bases, 10 bases remained unmatched. CDR1 is LNHDA, CDR2 SQIVND, per germline (reference sequence). CDR3 length equals 16 residues. The CDR3 here is CASTSPQGALTGELFF. The CDR3 DNA reads as TGTGCCAGTACCAGCCCACAGGGGGCGCTCACCGGGGAGCTGTTTTTT.

In its sample, this clone was seen a few times. Other DNA sequences of this sample code for an identical CDR3. The genes are TRBV4-2 and TRBJ1-2; 10 bases are shared with TRBD1. Germline-derived CDR1 and CDR2 are LGHNA and YNFKEQ. J was trimmed by 5 bases and V by 3 bases; bases with no gene match: 0. The CDR3 totals 13 residues. The CDR3 spells CASSQGQGYGYTF. In nucleotides, the CDR3 is TGTGCCAGCAGCCAGGGACAGGGGTATGGCTACACCTTC.

V usage is TRBV6-1 and J usage is TRBJ2-2, with 9 bases identical to TRBD1. Germline assignment: CDR1 MNHNS and CDR2 SASEGT. This CDR3 is 16 amino acids long. V shed 4 bases, J shed 1 base, and the junction held 4 bases outside the gene matches. CDR3 nucleotides: TGTGCCAGCAGTGTCCCGGGACAGGGGAACACCGGGGAGCTGTTTTTT. This gives the protein CASSVPGQGNTGELFF.

The J gene is TRBJ2-1, the V gene TRBV27; TRBD2 matches at 12 bases. Germline V gives CDR1 MNHEY, CDR2 SMNVEV (reference sequence). This CDR3 is 15 amino acids long. V shed 3 bases, J shed 7 bases, and the junction held 4 bases outside the gene matches. CDR3 bases: TGTGCCAGCAGTTTCGGGACTAGCGGGTATAATGAGCAGTTCTTC. It encodes CASSFGTSGYNEQFF.

This clone was seen once. J is TRBJ1-6 and V is TRBV19; unclear D gene. The CDR3 covers 15 residues. V was trimmed by 5 bases and J by 7 bases, leaving 15 bases between them. The V gene's germline CDR1 is LNHDA and CDR2 SQIVND (reference sequence). CDR3 amino acids: CASSLLGVWNSPLHF. CDR3 DNA sequence: TGTGCCAGTAGTCTGCTCGGGGTTTGGAATTCACCCCTCCACTTT. The full variable domain, rest sourced from reference TRBV19 and TRBJ1-6, is DGGITQSPKYLFRKEGQNVTLSCEQNLNHDAMYWYRQDPGQGLRLIYYSQIVNDFQKGDIAEGYSVSREKKESFPLTVTSAQKNPTAFYLCASSLLGVWNSPLHFGNGTRLTVT.

The chain has TRBV21-1 and TRBJ2-3; the table names TRBD1, a call not compared with the DNA. TRBV21-1 is annotated as a pseudogene. The CDR3 runs 10 residues. This CDR3 is CASPRADQYF. Here the CDR3 DNA reads TGTGCCAGCCCCAGGGCGGACCAGTATTTT.

This chain uses TRBV5-1 with TRBJ2-3; the match to TRBD2 covers 7 bases. The CDR3 is 16 residues long. Trimming cost V 2 bases and J 2 bases; bases outside gene matches: 8. The germline CDR1 and CDR2 sequences are SGHRS and YFSETQ. The CDR3 protein is CASSLGRENPTDTQYF. The CDR3 DNA follows: TGCGCCAGCAGCTTAGGGCGGGAGAATCCCACAGATACGCAGTATTTT.

The chain combines TRBV3-1 (or the pseudogene TRBV3-2) with TRBJ1-1; 10 bases map to TRBD1. This CDR3 is built from 14 residues. Germline values: CDR1 LGHDT, CDR2 YNNKEL (reference sequence). V was pared by 1 base and J by 9 bases, with 5 bases of the junction left unmatched. CDR3 nucleotide sequence: TGTGCCAGCAGCCAAGTGAGGGGACAGGGGAAAGCTTTCTTT. This codes for CASSQVRGQGKAFF.

The rearrangement uses TRBV2 and TRBJ1-1, with 8 bases lining up with TRBD1. This CDR3 is built from 14 residues. Trimming removed 6 bases from V and 1 base from J; junction bases left unmatched: 4. Germline CDR1 is SNHLY and CDR2 is FYNNEI. For the CDR3, the DNA is TGTGCCAGCAGCGAACAGGGGGAGAACACTGAAGCTTTCTTT. It is translated as CASSEQGENTEAFF.